This note documents a single TCR beta chain sequence. The data were obtained in a study of blood T cell repertoires in COVID-19. Turning to the study itself: Acute-phase and convalescent COVID-19 samples originated in the United States, Italy and Spain.

The repertoire was sequenced with immunoSEQ multiplex PCR; TCRdb's copy has only in-frame clones and lacks some. The data show about 100,000 clones, approximately 81% seen once. CDR1 and CDR2 from the germline V gene are MNHEY and SVGEGT. With 0 bases removed from V and 8 bases from J, the gap between germline ends came to 14 bases. The CDR3 is 15 residues long. The chain joins TRBV6-2 or TRBV6-3 to TRBJ2-1; D is perhaps TRBD2 (6 bases). The receptor comes from a human donor in a cohort sampled during active COVID-19. Sequencing was done on a sample of peripheral blood. The CDR3: CASSYSFRTIDEQFF. CDR3 sequence (DNA): TGTGCCAGCAGTTACTCGTTTCGGACTATCGATGAGCAGTTCTTC.